These 30 T cell receptor beta chains originate from one sample sequenced in a study of T cell changes during pregnancy in multiple sclerosis. Only in-frame clones appear in the TCRdb table, and some are missing; sequencing was by immunoSEQ multiplex PCR. Among about 60,000 clones listed, roughly 88% were seen once. Sequencing used peripheral blood, obtained in the second trimester of pregnancy. The receptors derive from a female donor in good health, enrolled as a control in a pregnancy study.

This CDR3 is CASRTVGTDTQYF. The DNA for the CDR3 is TGTGCCAGCAGAACGGTTGGCACAGATACGCAGTATTTT. The chain recombines TRBV6-4 with TRBJ2-3, with no clear D. The germline V gene encodes CDR1 MRHNA and CDR2 SNTAGT. Deletions cut 6 bases from V and 1 base from J, with 8 bases between. This CDR3 has 13 residues.

The V call is TRBV7-2, the J call TRBJ1-5; no definite D call. Germline assignment: CDR1 SGHTA and CDR2 FQGNSA. Trimming left V 2 bases short and J 5 bases short, with 7 bases between. This CDR3 is built from 13 residues. The CDR3 loop reads CASSLQNDQPQHF. CDR3 in DNA: TGTGCCAGCAGCTTACAAAATGATCAGCCCCAGCATTTT.

The chain employs TRBV5-6 and TRBJ2-5; D is possibly TRBD1 (5 bases). Germline values: CDR1 SGHDT, CDR2 YYEEEE. Between the trimmed V and J ends, which lost 0 bases and 1 base, there was a span of 13 bases. The CDR3 runs 16 residues. CDR3 residues: CASSLGPQGVQETQYF. The DNA of the CDR3 is TGTGCCAGCAGCTTGGGACCTCAGGGTGTCCAAGAGACCCAGTACTTC.

V and J are TRBV13 and TRBJ2-5; TRBD1 might be the D (6 bases). CDR1 and CDR2 from the germline V gene are PRHDT and FYEKMQ (reference sequence). With 3 bases removed from V and 3 bases from J, the gap between germline ends came to 17 bases. The CDR3 loop spans 16 amino acids. This CDR3 is CASSLWGRGTKETQYF. CDR3 coding DNA: TGTGCCAGCAGCTTGTGGGGCAGGGGCACAAAAGAGACCCAGTACTTC.

The CDR3 DNA reads TGTGCCAGCAGCTTGACCGGGACAGAAAAACTGTTTTTT. Amino acids: CASSLTGTEKLFF. The V and J genes are TRBV5-4 and TRBJ1-4, with D possibly being TRBD1 (6 bases). The CDR3 is 13 amino acids. Germline V gene lookup returns CDR1 SGHNT and CDR2 YYREEE (reference sequence). Trimming took 1 base from V and 8 from J, leaving 9 bases between them. The variable domain in full, with the rest retrieved from reference TRBV5-4 and TRBJ1-4, is ETGVTQSPTHLIKTRGQQVTLRCSSQSGHNTVSWYQQALGQGPQFIFQYYREEENGRGNFPPRFSGLQFPNYSSELNVNALELDDSALYLCASSLTGTEKLFFGSGTQLSVL.

The chain links TRBV10-3 to TRBJ1-4; 8 nucleotides match TRBD1. The CDR3 runs to 17 residues. Germline trimming cut 4 bases from V and 6 bases from J; bases unmatched to any gene: 13. CDR1 is ENHRY and CDR2 is SYGVKD in the germline V gene. The CDR3 DNA sequence: TGTGCCATCAGTGGAGAAACCCCCAGGGGGCGGGATGAAAAACTGTTTTTT. This sequence encodes CAISGETPRGRDEKLFF.

The rearrangement uses TRBV6-1 and TRBJ2-7; TRBD1 is a possible D gene (6 bases). Germline CDR1 reads MNHNS; CDR2 reads SASEGT. The CDR3 is 14 residues long. With 2 bases removed from V and 3 bases from J, the gap between germline ends came to 11 bases. The CDR3 spells CASSEKDRDYEQYF. As DNA, the CDR3 is TGTGCCAGCAGTGAAAAGGACAGAGACTACGAGCAGTACTTC.

This chain links TRBV11-3 with TRBJ2-3; D unclear. The V gene lost 1 base and the J gene lost 2 bases, with 10 bases spanning the gap. This CDR3 is built from 15 residues. In germline, CDR1 is SGHNT, CDR2 YENEEA. This CDR3 is CASSLGGQTTDTQYF. DNA of the CDR3: TGTGCCAGCAGCTTAGGTGGGCAGACCACAGATACGCAGTATTTT.

This sequence joins TRBV4-2 and TRBJ2-3; 8 bases are shared with TRBD2. V was pared by 4 bases and J by 4 bases, with 4 bases of the junction left unmatched. The CDR3 contains 14 residues. Germline CDR1 reads LGHNA; CDR2 reads YNFKEQ. The CDR3 DNA reads as TGTGCCAGCAGCCCGGGGGGGGAAGCAGATACGCAGTATTTT. Amino acids: CASSPGGEADTQYF.

The rearrangement joins TRBV19 to TRBJ1-5; D might be TRBD1 (6 bases). Trimming stripped 7 bases from V and 4 bases from J, with 11 bases between. Germline assignment: CDR1 LNHDA and CDR2 SQIVND (reference sequence). The CDR3 extends over 13 amino acids. The CDR3 protein is CASTLTGNQPQHF. CDR3 DNA: TGTGCCAGTACCCTTACAGGGAATCAGCCCCAGCATTTT.

This chain connects TRBV19 to TRBJ1-1, with 8 bases that match TRBD1. V lost 9 bases and J lost 5; bases outside the gene matches: 8. Germline values: CDR1 LNHDA, CDR2 SQIVND (reference sequence). The CDR3 extends over 13 amino acids. CDR3 in DNA: TGTGCCAGCACCCCAGGGGGCCGTACTGAAGCTTTCTTT. As protein: CASTPGGRTEAFF.

The chain is built from TRBV30 and TRBJ2-7; 8 positions match TRBD1. CDR3 length: 14 amino acids. CDR1 is GTSNPN, CDR2 SVGIG, per germline (reference sequence). The J segment lost 4 bases and the V segment lost 3 bases, leaving 8 bases of the junction unmatched. The CDR3 DNA reads TGTGCCTGGAGCGAAGTCGACAGGGGTTACGAGCAGTACTTC. Protein: CAWSEVDRGYEQYF.

The genes are TRBV25-1 and TRBJ2-1; no clear D. Germline CDR1 reads MGHDK; CDR2 reads SYGVNS. Deletions cut 7 bases from V and 3 bases from J, with 4 bases between. The CDR3 contains 11 residues. DNA of the CDR3: TGTGCCAGCACCAACTACAATGAGCAGTTCTTC. This encodes CASTNYNEQFF.

This chain links TRBV6-1 with TRBJ2-3; maybe TRBD2 (5 bases). The ends were cut back, 2 bases at V and 0 bases at J, with 9 bases in the middle. This CDR3 comprises 15 residues. Germline V lookup: CDR1 MNHNS, CDR2 SASEGT. CDR3 DNA sequence: TGTGCCAGCAGTGAACACCCGGGGAGCACAGATACGCAGTATTTT. Protein: CASSEHPGSTDTQYF.

V usage is TRBV5-1 and J usage is TRBJ2-5; 11 bases are shared with TRBD2. The length of the CDR3 is 16 residues. CDR1 and CDR2 from the germline V gene are SGHRS and YFSETQ. Trimming at V came to 5 bases and at J to 5 bases, leaving 11 bases not matched to a gene. The CDR3 DNA follows: TGCGCCAGCAGTCCAACGACTAGCGGGACAGGGGAGACCCAGTACTTC. Translating gives CASSPTTSGTGETQYF.

This chain joins TRBV7-3 and TRBJ2-3, with a possible D match to TRBD1 (6 bases). Per the germline V gene, CDR1 is SGHTA and CDR2 is FQGTGA. The V gene lost 1 base and the J gene lost 3 bases, with 8 bases spanning the gap. This CDR3 has 14 residues. CDR3: CASSLNQGTDTQYF. The CDR3 DNA is TGTGCCAGCAGCTTAAATCAGGGGACAGATACGCAGTATTTT.

J is TRBJ1-2 and V is TRBV18; D ambiguous. The ends were cut back, 2 bases at V and 6 bases at J, with 10 bases in the middle. From germline, CDR1 is KGHSH and CDR2 LQKENI. The CDR3 runs to 13 residues. CDR3 amino acids: CASSPIIADGYTF. CDR3 DNA: TGTGCCAGCTCACCAATAATAGCTGATGGCTACACCTTC.

The gene calls are TRBV13 and TRBJ2-7; no definite D call. Trimming removed 0 bases from V and 0 bases from J, with 6 bases in between. The CDR3 covers 14 residues. Germline CDR1 reads PRHDT; CDR2 reads FYEKMQ (reference sequence). CDR3 region: CASSLGESSYEQYF. The CDR3 nucleotides read TGTGCCAGCAGCTTAGGCGAGAGCTCCTACGAGCAGTACTTC.

This clone was picked up one time. The CDR3 loop is CSVQWGLNTEAFF. CDR3 nucleotides: TGCAGCGTTCAATGGGGCTTGAACACTGAAGCTTTCTTT. This chain joins TRBV29-1 and TRBJ1-1; TRBD1 might be the D (5 bases). This CDR3 comprises 13 residues. The ends were cut back, 5 bases at V and 0 bases at J, with 10 bases in the middle. CDR1 is SQVTM and CDR2 is ANQGSEA in the germline V gene.

The chain is built from TRBV30 and TRBJ2-5, with 9 bases fitting TRBD2. Germline lookup yields CDR1 GTSNPN and CDR2 SVGIG (reference sequence). The V segment lost 4 bases and the J segment 5 bases; nucleotides outside the gene matches: 5. This CDR3 has 13 residues. CDR3 nucleotide sequence: TGTGCCTGGATGAGGCGGGGGGGTGAGACCCAGTACTTC. It specifies CAWMRRGGETQYF.

The rearrangement joins TRBV2 to TRBJ2-3, with a possible D match to TRBD2 (7 bases). This CDR3 comprises 13 residues. In germline, CDR1 is SNHLY, CDR2 FYNNEI. Between the trimmed V and J ends, which lost 1 base and 9 bases, there was a span of 11 bases. The CDR3 loop reads CASSEGGGGTQYF. For the CDR3, the DNA is TGTGCCAGCAGTGAAGGGGGGGGCGGGACGCAGTATTTT. The complete variable domain, with remaining parts taken from reference TRBV2 and TRBJ2-3, reads EPEVTQTPSHQVTQMGQEVILRCVPISNHLYFYWYRQILGQKVEFLVSFYNNEISEKSEIFDDQFSVERPDGSNFTLKIRSTKLEDSAMYFCASSEGGGGTQYFGPGTRLTVL.

This rearrangement joins TRBV6-6 to TRBJ1-4; 8 nucleotides line up with TRBD1. The CDR3 spans 16 residues. V lost 2 bases to trimming and J lost 7 bases; unmatched junction nucleotides: 9. Germline lookup yields CDR1 MNHNY and CDR2 SVGAGI (reference sequence). The CDR3 region is CASSYPSDRVGEKLFF. The CDR3 DNA is TGTGCCAGCAGTTACCCCTCGGACAGGGTGGGTGAAAAACTGTTTTTT.

This clone appeared a single time. The chain uses TRBV6-6 and TRBJ1-2, with a possible D match to TRBD1 (6 bases). Trimming removed 7 bases from V and 2 bases from J, with 17 bases in between. The CDR3 extends over 15 amino acids. Germline CDR1 and CDR2: MNHNY and SVGAGI (reference sequence). The CDR3 DNA reads TGTGCCAGCACCGGACAGATCTCGTTGAACTATGGCTACACCTTC. Residues: CASTGQISLNYGYTF.

The chain links TRBV7-9 to TRBJ2-1; 8 bases are shared with TRBD2. The V gene's germline CDR1 is SEHNR and CDR2 FQNEAQ (reference sequence). The CDR3 is 16 residues long. V shed 0 bases, J shed 2 bases, and the junction held 3 bases outside the gene matches. CDR3 loop: CASSLAAGVAYNEQFF. The CDR3 DNA reads TGTGCCAGCAGCTTAGCAGCGGGAGTGGCCTACAATGAGCAGTTCTTC.

The chain uses TRBV7-9 and TRBJ2-3; D perhaps matches TRBD2 (5 bases). This CDR3 contains 15 residues. CDR1 is SEHNR, CDR2 FQNEAQ, per germline (reference sequence). Trimming removed 1 base at V and 4 bases at J, with 12 bases between. The CDR3 reads CASSLDGRVPDTQYF. CDR3 bases: TGTGCCAGCAGCTTAGACGGGCGGGTCCCAGATACGCAGTATTTT.

The chain joins TRBV5-6 to TRBJ2-5; D is unresolved. Germline CDR1 is SGHDT and CDR2 is YYEEEE. V shed 2 bases and J shed 2 bases, with 7 bases lying between them. There are 13 residues in the CDR3. The DNA of the CDR3 is TGTGCCAGCAGCTTTGAGAGGCAAGAGACCCAGTACTTC. Protein sequence: CASSFERQETQYF.

The chain couples TRBV5-4 to TRBJ2-1; the D is unclear. This CDR3 has 15 amino acids. V lost 0 bases, J lost 4 bases, and 11 bases lay in between. The germline V gene has CDR1 SGHNT and CDR2 YYREEE (reference sequence). The CDR3 region is CASSLAVPPYNEQFF. CDR3 nucleotide sequence: TGTGCCAGCAGCTTGGCGGTGCCCCCGTACAATGAGCAGTTCTTC.

The chain combines TRBV5-3 with TRBJ2-7; 8 bases map to TRBD2. TRBV5-3 has ORF status, its function being uncertain. The ends lost 3 bases at V and 2 bases at J; junction bases unmatched: 7. The length of the CDR3 is 15 residues. This CDR3 is CARSSYLAGTYEQYF. The DNA of the CDR3 is TGTGCCAGAAGCTCCTATCTAGCGGGTACCTACGAGCAGTACTTC.

Written as DNA, the CDR3 is TGTGCCAGCAGCTTGGGGGACAGAAATTCACCCCTCCACTTT. This sequence encodes CASSLGDRNSPLHF. The rearrangement links TRBV7-2 to TRBJ1-6, with 7 bases lining up with TRBD1. The CDR3 covers 14 residues. The ends lost 3 bases at V and 7 bases at J; junction bases unmatched: 3. The germline V gene encodes CDR1 SGHTA and CDR2 FQGNSA.

This clone was recorded only once. The chain is built from TRBV5-5 and TRBJ1-5; no clear D gene. The CDR3 runs to 14 residues. Germline CDR1 is SGHKS and CDR2 is YYEKEE (reference sequence). Trimming took 4 bases from V and 0 from J, leaving 8 bases between them. The CDR3 DNA reads TGTGCCAGCAGCCCGGACTATAGCAATCAGCCCCAGCATTTT. Translation gives CASSPDYSNQPQHF.